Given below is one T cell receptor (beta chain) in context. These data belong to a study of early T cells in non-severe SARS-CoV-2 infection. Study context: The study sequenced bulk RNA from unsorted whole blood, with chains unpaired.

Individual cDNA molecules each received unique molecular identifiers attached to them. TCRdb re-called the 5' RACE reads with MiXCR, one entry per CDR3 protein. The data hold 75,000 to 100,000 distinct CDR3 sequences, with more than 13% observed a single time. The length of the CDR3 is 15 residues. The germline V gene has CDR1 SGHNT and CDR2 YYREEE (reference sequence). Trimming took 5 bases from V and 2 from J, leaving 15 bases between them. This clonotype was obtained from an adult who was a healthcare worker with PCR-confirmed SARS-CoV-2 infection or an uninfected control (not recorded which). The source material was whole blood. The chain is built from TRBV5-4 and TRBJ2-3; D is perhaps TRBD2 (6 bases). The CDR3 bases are TGTGCCAGCAGGTCCGTAGGAGGGGCCACAGATACGCAGTATTTT. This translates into CASRSVGGATDTQYF. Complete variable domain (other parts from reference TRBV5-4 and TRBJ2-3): ETGVTQSPTHLIKTRGQQVTLRCSSQSGHNTVSWYQQALGQGPQFIFQYYREEENGRGNFPPRFSGLQFPNYSSELNVNALELDDSALYLCASRSVGGATDTQYFGPGTRLTVL.